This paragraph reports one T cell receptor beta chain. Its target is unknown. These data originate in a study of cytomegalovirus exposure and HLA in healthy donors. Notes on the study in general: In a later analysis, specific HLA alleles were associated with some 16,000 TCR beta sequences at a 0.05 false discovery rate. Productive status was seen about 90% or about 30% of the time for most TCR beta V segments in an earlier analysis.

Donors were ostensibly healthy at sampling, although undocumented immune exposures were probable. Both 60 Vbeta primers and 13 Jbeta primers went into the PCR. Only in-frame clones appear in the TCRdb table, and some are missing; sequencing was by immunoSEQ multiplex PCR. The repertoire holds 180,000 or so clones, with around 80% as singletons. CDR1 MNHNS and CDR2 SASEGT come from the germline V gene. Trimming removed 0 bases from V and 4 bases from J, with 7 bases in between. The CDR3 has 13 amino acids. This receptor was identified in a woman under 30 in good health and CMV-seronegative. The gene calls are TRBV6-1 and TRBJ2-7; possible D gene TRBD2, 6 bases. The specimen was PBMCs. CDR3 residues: CASSEATSYEQYF. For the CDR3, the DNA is TGTGCCAGCAGTGAAGCGACTAGTTACGAGCAGTACTTC.